This T cell receptor beta chain was captured in a study of cytomegalovirus exposure and HLA in healthy donors. V was trimmed by 0 bases and J by 1 base, leaving 11 bases between them. This CDR3 has 15 amino acids. Germline V CDR1 and CDR2: SGDLS, YYNGEE. It was with 60 Vbeta and 13 Jbeta primers that the PCR ran. Profiled with immunoSEQ multiplex PCR; TCRdb holds only in-frame clones, not every one. The table shows some 65,000 clones, with about 65% occurring only once. Notes on the study in general: A reported reduction in N-insertions relative to the roughly 710-donor mean was seen in an Asian-associated ancestry cluster in a later analysis. TCR sequences were mostly rare, though some public TCRs occurred in many donors. An assumption of roughly uniform sequencing depth across donors underlay the presence/absence analyses. In an earlier analysis, most TCR beta V segments were productive about 87% or about 30% of the time.

About this clone itself: The antigen is unknown.

The specimen sequenced was PBMCs. The chain recombines TRBV9 with TRBJ2-7; D perhaps matches TRBD1 (5 bases). This TCR derives from a man over 45 in good health and CMV-seropositive. CDR3 coding DNA: TGTGCCAGCAGCGTAGAAGGGGTGCGTTCCTACGAGCAGTACTTC. The encoded protein is CASSVEGVRSYEQYF.